The clone carrying this T cell receptor beta chain was detected ten times or more. Its specificity is unknown. The data originate from a study of T-cell reconstitution after alpha-beta-depleted transplantation in children. Overall study results and limits: Some patients owed their high day-60 TCRbeta diversity to surviving recipient T cells and thymic progenitors. A year had passed since transplant, and T-cell counts and diversity by then came mostly from newly produced T cells. Several hundred expanded graft clones reportedly gave rise to the alpha-beta T cells present about two months after transplant.

TCRbeta library construction was performed incorporating unique molecular identifiers. One entry per CDR3 protein, called by TCRdb with MiXCR from the PCR reads. The table records approximately 190,000 distinct CDR3 sequences, 6.3% of them present only once. Trimming took off 7 bases at V and 4 bases at J, with 10 bases between the two ends. This CDR3 comprises 12 residues. The germline CDR1 and CDR2 sequences are MDHEN and SYDVKM. This TCR came from a girl younger than two with combined immunodeficiency, due to receive a stem cell transplant. The rearrangement joins TRBV28 to TRBJ2-5; possibly TRBD1 for D (5 bases). The sequenced sample was PBMCs, obtained before TCRalphabeta/CD19-depleted stem cell transplant. CDR3 sequence reads: CASTGQLETQYF. The DNA for the CDR3 is TGTGCCAGCACAGGACAACTAGAGACCCAGTACTTC. Drawing the rest from reference TRBV28 and TRBJ2-5, the complete variable domain is DVKVTQSSRYLVKRTGEKVFLECVQDMDHENMFWYRQDPGLGLRLIYFSYDVKMKEKGDIPEGYSVSREKKERFSLILESASTNQTSMYLCASTGQLETQYFGPGTRLLVL.